This entry concerns a single T cell receptor beta chain. The CDR3 has 15 residues. CDR1 and CDR2 from the germline V gene are SGHTA and FQGTGA. The ends were cut back, 2 bases at V and 2 bases at J, with 13 bases in the middle. The sample comes from a study of PD-L1 blockade in urothelial cancer. The overall study: Males with bladder-origin urothelial cancer constituted about 85% of the 29 patients.

Data came from immunoSEQ multiplex PCR; TCRdb stores just in-frame clones and leaves some out. The sample carries approximately 100,000 clones, 91% recorded once. Sequences were derived from PBMCs, sampled around atezolizumab (anti-PD-L1) treatment. The chain combines TRBV7-3 with TRBJ2-7; no reliable D call. The clonotype originates from a woman of 80 years or more with urothelial cancer. In nucleotides, the CDR3 is TGTGCCAGCAGCTTAGTCCCGACTGCCGCCTACGAGCAGTACTTC. This gives the protein CASSLVPTAAYEQYF.